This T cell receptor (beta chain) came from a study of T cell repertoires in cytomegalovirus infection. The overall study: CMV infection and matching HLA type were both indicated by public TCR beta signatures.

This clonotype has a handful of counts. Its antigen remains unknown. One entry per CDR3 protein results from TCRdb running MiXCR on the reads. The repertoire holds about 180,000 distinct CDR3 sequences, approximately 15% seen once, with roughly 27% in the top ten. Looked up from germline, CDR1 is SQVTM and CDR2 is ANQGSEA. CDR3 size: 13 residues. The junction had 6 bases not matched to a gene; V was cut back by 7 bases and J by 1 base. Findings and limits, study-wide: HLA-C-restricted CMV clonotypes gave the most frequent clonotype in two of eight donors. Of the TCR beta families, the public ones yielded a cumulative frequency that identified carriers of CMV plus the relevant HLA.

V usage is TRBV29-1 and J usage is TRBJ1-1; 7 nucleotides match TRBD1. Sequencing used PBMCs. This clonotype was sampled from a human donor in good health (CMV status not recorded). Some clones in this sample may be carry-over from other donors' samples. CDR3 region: CSGWDRENTEAFF. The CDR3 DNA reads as TGCAGCGGGTGGGACAGAGAGAACACTGAAGCTTTCTTT.